This T cell receptor beta chain was captured in a study of tumor-infiltrating lymphocytes in oesophageal squamous cell carcinoma. Each CDR3 protein gets one entry after TCRdb re-called the PCR reads with MiXCR. In the table there are more than 9,500 distinct CDR3 sequences, approximately 60% of which are singletons. The CDR3 sequence is 14 residues long. CDR1 and CDR2 from the germline V gene are SGHTA and FQGNSA. This chain connects TRBV7-2 to TRBJ2-5, with D unclear. TRBJ2-7 explains the end of the DNA better; the J call may be wrong. The clonotype originates from a female donor with esophageal squamous cell carcinoma. Material for sequencing was esophageal tumor tissue. The CDR3 spells CASSLDLAFYEQYF. DNA for the CDR3: TGTGCCAGCAGCTTAGATTTGGCTTTCTACGAGCAGTACTTC.